This T cell receptor (beta chain) was retrieved from a study of cytomegalovirus exposure and HLA in healthy donors. The study, taken as a whole, reports: In an earlier analysis, about 87% or about 30%: the productive usage of most TCR beta V segments.

Turning to this clone: Its antigen is unknown.

V lost 5 bases, J lost 7 bases, and 10 bases stayed unmatched. This CDR3 region has 16 residues. CDR1 and CDR2 from the germline V gene are MNHEY and SMNVEV (reference sequence). Vbeta (60) and Jbeta (13) primers were used in the PCR. The assay was immunoSEQ multiplex PCR, and TCRdb's table has in-frame clones only and misses some. The table shows 250,000 to 350,000 clones, with more than 80% occurring only once. V and J are TRBV27 and TRBJ2-7; 14 nucleotides match TRBD2. The receptor was derived from a man aged 40-49 years in good health and CMV-seropositive. Sequenced sample: PBMCs. CDR3 protein: CASSLGLAGGLREQYF. The CDR3 nucleotides are TGTGCCAGCAGTCTAGGACTAGCGGGGGGATTAAGGGAGCAGTACTTC.